This TCR beta chain stems from a study of cytomegalovirus exposure and HLA in healthy donors. Both 60 Vbeta primers and 13 Jbeta primers went into the PCR. The method was immunoSEQ multiplex PCR; TCRdb's version includes in-frame clones alone and lacks a portion of them. The repertoire has some 160,000 clones, around 10% of them found once; the top ten carry 1.8%. This clone was found a few times. Germline assignment: CDR1 MDHEN and CDR2 SYDVKM. This CDR3 is built from 15 residues. Trimming took 2 bases from V and 2 from J, leaving 13 bases between them. The gene calls are TRBV28 and TRBJ2-7; TRBD1 is a possible D gene (5 bases). The sequenced sample consisted of PBMCs. This TCR was sampled from a male donor in good health and CMV-seronegative. The CDR3 nucleotides are TGTGCCAGCAGTTTAGGTTCGAACAGGCCCTACGAGCAGTACTTC. Translating it yields CASSLGSNRPYEQYF.